One and the same sample provided the 20 T cell receptor beta chains below, sequenced in a study of T-cell memory formation after mild COVID-19. TCRdb re-called the 5' RACE reads with MiXCR, one entry per CDR3 protein. This sample yields 280,000 or so distinct CDR3 sequences, of which roughly 8% are seen a single time; less than 25% belongs to the top ten. Specimen: PBMCs or a T cell subset sorted from them (not recorded which). These TCRs come from a man aged 18 to 30 who had mild COVID-19 (a few samples of this study predate the infection). Cell type and time point are not known.

This clonotype has a handful of counts. The V and J genes are TRBV7-2 and TRBJ2-7; TRBD1 aligns across 9 bases. CDR1 and CDR2 (germline): SGHTA, FQGNSA. The CDR3 covers 16 residues. The J segment lost 2 bases and the V segment lost 3 bases, leaving 8 bases of the junction unmatched. CDR3 DNA sequence: TGTGCCAGCAGCTTGTCCGGGACAGGGTTAGCCTACGAGCAGTACTTC. Amino acid sequence: CASSLSGTGLAYEQYF.

This clonotype was found a few times. The chain recombines TRBV6-1 with TRBJ1-2; possible D gene TRBD1, 6 bases. With 1 base removed from V and 1 base from J, the gap between germline ends came to 10 bases. The CDR3 has 15 residues. CDR1 MNHNS and CDR2 SASEGT come from the germline V gene. The CDR3 sequence: CASSEERTVNYGYTF. The CDR3 bases are TGTGCCAGCAGTGAAGAACGGACAGTTAACTATGGCTACACCTTC.

This clonotype was observed a few times. This chain joins TRBV29-1 and TRBJ1-1; D gene unclear. This CDR3 contains 11 residues. Trimming shortened V by 5 bases and J by 3 bases, and 7 bases separated the two germline ends. Per the germline V gene, CDR1 is SQVTM and CDR2 is ANQGSEA. CDR3 nucleotides: TGCAGCGTTATTTTGGACACTGAAGCTTTCTTT. It translates to CSVILDTEAFF.

A few counts support this clonotype. The genes are TRBV5-1 and TRBJ2-1; no reliable D call. Germline CDR1 is SGHRS and CDR2 is YFSETQ. This CDR3 has 14 amino acids. Trimming pared 5 bases from V and 3 bases from J, leaving 12 bases between. In nucleotides, the CDR3 is TGCGCCAGCAGACCTGAAACTCACTACAATGAGCAGTTCTTC. Translated: CASRPETHYNEQFF. Supplemented by reference TRBV5-1 and TRBJ2-1, the full variable domain reads KAGVTQTPRYLIKTRGQQVTLSCSPISGHRSVSWYQQTPGQGLQFLFEYFSETQRNKGNFPGRFSGRQFSNSRSEMNVSTLELGDSALYLCASRPETHYNEQFFGPGTRLTVL.

J is TRBJ2-3 and V is TRBV20-1, with a weak D call TRBD2 (6 bases). The CDR3 length is 15 residues. The V gene's germline CDR1 is DFQATT and CDR2 SNEGSKA (reference sequence). The V gene lost 4 bases and the J gene lost 4 bases, with 18 bases spanning the gap. Here the CDR3 reads CSAKRGAVTADTQYF. CDR3 sequence (DNA): TGCAGTGCTAAACGCGGGGCTGTAACTGCAGATACGCAGTATTTT.

There are a few counts of this clonotype. The J gene is TRBJ1-2, the V gene TRBV6-6, with 12 bases matching TRBD1. The CDR3 extends over 16 amino acids. V shed 5 bases, J shed 3 bases, and the junction held 7 bases outside the gene matches. CDR1 and CDR2 from the germline V gene are MNHNY and SVGAGI (reference sequence). The CDR3 coding sequence is TGTGCCAGCAGTCGCCGGGACAGGGGGCGTCACTATGGCTACACCTTC. It is translated as CASSRRDRGRHYGYTF.

The gene calls are TRBV7-2 and TRBJ2-2; D is unclear. The germline gives CDR1 SGHTA, CDR2 FQGNSA. The CDR3 sequence is 15 residues long. Trimming took off 4 bases at V and 6 bases at J, with 15 bases between the two ends. CDR3 DNA sequence: TGTGCCAGCAGCTCCGGGCTCCCCAAGGCCGGGGAGCTGTTTTTT. It translates to CASSSGLPKAGELFF.

The rearrangement links TRBV5-4 to TRBJ2-5; TRBD2 matches 9 bases. CDR1 is SGHNT, CDR2 YYREEE, per germline (reference sequence). The CDR3 is 15 amino acids. V shed 5 bases, J shed 5 bases, and the junction held 10 bases outside the gene matches. Written as DNA, the CDR3 is TGTGCCAGCAGTCCCTGGGTAGCGGGGGCTGAGACCCAGTACTTC. This encodes CASSPWVAGAETQYF.

The chain joins TRBV5-6 to TRBJ2-2; TRBD2 matches at 10 bases. Germline loops: CDR1 SGHDT, CDR2 YYEEEE. The V gene end was trimmed by 3 bases and the J gene end by 9 bases; junction bases not matched to a gene: 2. The CDR3 consists of 13 residues. As DNA, the CDR3 is TGTGCCAGCAGCTCTAGCGGGGGAAGGGAGCTGTTTTTT. It translates to CASSSSGGRELFF.

This clonotype has more than one count but fewer than ten. The V gene is TRBV7-9, the J gene TRBJ2-1; the D is unclear. This CDR3 is 15 amino acids long. V lost 1 base and J lost 5, with 12 bases in between. CDR1 and CDR2 from the germline V gene are SEHNR and FQNEAQ (reference sequence). This CDR3 is CASSLVLMFDNEQFF. The CDR3 nucleotides are TGTGCCAGCAGCTTAGTTCTTATGTTCGACAATGAGCAGTTCTTC.

This clonotype was seen many times. V and J are TRBV7-2 and TRBJ2-1; D could derive from TRBD1 or TRBD2 (5 bases each). V was shortened by 5 bases and J by 9 bases, with 14 bases between the two germline ends. This CDR3 is built from 13 residues. Germline V gene data show CDR1 as SGHTA and CDR2 as FQGNSA. CDR3 DNA: TGTGCCAGCAGCCAAAGTAGGGACGGTGAGCAGTTCTTC. Translating it yields CASSQSRDGEQFF.

This clonotype was counted between two and nine times. V is TRBV12-3 or TRBV12-4 and J is TRBJ1-1, with 7 nucleotides matching TRBD1. This CDR3 is 17 amino acids long. The V and J ends lost 7 bases and 3 bases, in that order; junction bases with no gene match: 17. CDR3 coding DNA: TGTGCCAGCATCGCGGGGAGGGGGCGCCGGGTGGACACTGAAGCTTTCTTT. Protein product: CASIAGRGRRVDTEAFF.

The J gene is TRBJ1-2, the V gene TRBV6-6; D remains unclear. The CDR3 sequence is 12 residues long. Germline lookup yields CDR1 MNHNY and CDR2 SVGAGI (reference sequence). V gave up 10 bases and J gave up 6 bases, with 15 bases separating them. The CDR3 reads CATFSGVDGYTF. In DNA, the CDR3 is TGTGCCACCTTTAGCGGGGTGGATGGCTACACCTTC.

This sequence joins TRBV14 and TRBJ2-6; D is uncertain. This CDR3 comprises 17 residues. Trimming stripped 1 base from V and 0 bases from J, with 10 bases between. Germline V CDR1 and CDR2: SGHDN, FVKESK. The chain's CDR3 is CASSQVFGSSGANVLTF. CDR3 bases: TGTGCCAGCAGCCAAGTATTCGGAAGCTCTGGGGCCAACGTCCTGACTTTC.

This clonotype was counted ten times or more. V is TRBV28 and J is TRBJ1-5; weak D call: TRBD1 (6 bases). CDR1 is MDHEN and CDR2 is SYDVKM in the germline V gene. The CDR3 length is 13 residues. Trimming removed 2 bases at V and 6 bases at J, with 8 bases between. The CDR3 protein is CASSLGGFQPQHF. The CDR3 coding sequence is TGTGCCAGCAGTTTAGGGGGCTTTCAGCCCCAGCATTTT. Variable domain in full (rest from reference TRBV28 and TRBJ1-5): DVKVTQSSRYLVKRTGEKVFLECVQDMDHENMFWYRQDPGLGLRLIYFSYDVKMKEKGDIPEGYSVSREKKERFSLILESASTNQTSMYLCASSLGGFQPQHFGDGTRLSIL.

This clonotype has a count of ten or more. Written as DNA, the CDR3 is TGCAGTGCTAGCGGGGGGGTGTACAATGAGCAGTTCTTC. Translating gives CSASGGVYNEQFF. The chain is built from TRBV20-1 and TRBJ2-1, with TRBD2 matching over 8 bases. Germline-derived CDR1 and CDR2 are DFQATT and SNEGSKA (reference sequence). There are 13 residues in the CDR3. After removal of 3 bases from V and 4 bases from J, the junction contained 2 bases not matched to a gene.

This clonotype was observed many times. The chain is built from TRBV12-3 or TRBV12-4 and TRBJ1-3; D gene ambiguous. The CDR3 runs to 14 residues. The V gene lost 3 bases and the J gene lost 2 bases, with 8 bases spanning the gap. The CDR3 DNA follows: TGTGCCAGCAGTTTGATGGGTACTGGAAACACCATATATTTT. Protein product: CASSLMGTGNTIYF.

The V gene is TRBV28, the J gene TRBJ1-5, with D uncertain. The CDR3 loop spans 13 amino acids. Germline V gives CDR1 MDHEN, CDR2 SYDVKM. CDR3 nucleotides: TGTTTTGTTGGGAGGGATAGCAATCAGCCCCAGCATTTT. Protein product: CFVGRDSNQPQHF.

In its sample, this clonotype was seen a few times. This chain uses TRBV6-1 with TRBJ2-2, with 10 bases that match TRBD1. CDR3 length equals 14 residues. Trimming took 7 bases from V and 5 from J; bases not matched to a gene: 4. Germline CDR1 is MNHNS and CDR2 is SASEGT. The DNA of the CDR3 is TGTGCCAGCAACCGGGACAGGGGAACCGGGGAGCTGTTTTTT. Amino acids: CASNRDRGTGELFF.

The table lists this clonotype with a few counts. The chain carries TRBV6-2 or TRBV6-3 and TRBJ2-3; D is undetermined. Between the trimmed V and J ends, which lost 7 bases and 3 bases, there was a span of 5 bases. The CDR3 loop spans 11 amino acids. The germline V gene encodes CDR1 MNHEY and CDR2 SVGEGT. DNA for the CDR3: TGTGCCAGCAAAAAGACAGATACGCAGTATTTT. Residues: CASKKTDTQYF.